This record covers a single T cell receptor beta chain. Grouping used clinical history reported by participants in a survey and questionnaire. This entry is derived from a study of blood T cell repertoires in COVID-19. Across the whole study: Some COVID-19 samples were acute and others convalescent; all came from the United States, Italy and Spain.

Study processing details: The authors estimated nucleated cell counts from reference gene primer amplification. This table comes from immunoSEQ multiplex PCR, and its TCRdb copy is limited to in-frame clones, with some not included. Clone size and V and J calls were adopted from that table, with D and trimming inferred from the DNA. The sample lists around 220,000 clones; around 84% were seen once. J gave up 0 bases and V 7 bases, and 5 bases lay outside the gene matches. This CDR3 is built from 14 residues. Germline V gives CDR1 MNHEY, CDR2 SVGAGI. The receptor was derived from a woman between 40 and 50 years old with acute COVID-19. The J gene is TRBJ1-1, the V gene TRBV6-5; 7 bases map to TRBD1. The sequenced sample consisted of PBMCs or T cells enriched from blood (not recorded which). Here the CDR3 DNA reads TGTGCCAGCATCCGGACAGGAATGAACACTGAAGCTTTCTTT. Amino acid sequence: CASIRTGMNTEAFF.